These T cell receptor beta chains were read from a single sample in a study of CD8+CD57+ T cells in acquired aplastic anemia. TCRdb called the reads again in MiXCR, with one record for every CDR3 protein. The sample lists about 180,000 distinct CDR3 sequences, around 50% seen once, with 10% to 15% in the top ten. The sample taken for sequencing was sorted CD4+, CD8+, or CD8+CD57+ T cells (not recorded which) from PBMCs. These TCRs come from a human donor with aplastic anemia. The CDR3 runs from the conserved cysteine through the conserved F or W. A D gene is named only where the DNA matches it firmly. A row's size may be missing; if present it is once, few, many or a size class.

J gene | clone size | D gene | V gene | CDR3 protein | CDR3 DNA
TRBJ1-2 | few | . | TRBV29-1 | CSVAENYGYTF | TGCAGCGTTGCCGAGAACTATGGCTACACCTTC
TRBJ2-5 | . | TRBD1 | TRBV2 | CAGSWDRGCETQYF | TGTGCCGGCTCTTGGGACAGGGGATGCGAGACCCAGTACTTC
TRBJ2-7 | few | . | TRBV10-3 | CALKGPGPSYEQYF | TGTGCCCTAAAAGGCCCAGGGCCCTCTTACGAGCAGTACTTC
TRBJ1-3 | many | . | TRBV19 | CASSIDTSGNTIYF | TGTGCCAGTAGTATAGACACGTCTGGAAACACCATATATTTT
TRBJ2-7 | few | TRBD1 | TRBV2 | CARDVGQGAYEQYF | TGTGCCAGGGACGTGGGACAGGGGGCCTACGAGCAGTACTTC
TRBJ1-4 | few | . | TRBV5-6 | CASSTRRTGGTNEKLFF | TGTGCCAGCAGCACCCGACGAACCGGTGGCACTAATGAAAAACTGTTTTTT
TRBJ1-5 | many | . | TRBV12-3/TRBV12-4 | CATALGNGNQPQHF | TGTGCTACAGCCCTAGGGAATGGGAATCAGCCCCAGCATTTT
TRBJ2-7 | . | TRBD1 | TRBV7-2 | CASSSIGQGTEQYF | TGTGCCAGCAGCTCCATTGGACAGGGAACCGAGCAGTACTTC
TRBJ2-5 | . | TRBD2 | TRBV20-1 | CSAFPGGRAEETQYF | TGCAGTGCCTTCCCGGGCGGGAGGGCCGAAGAGACCCAGTACTTC
TRBJ1-6 | few | . | TRBV20-1 | CSASGRKGNSPLHF | TGCAGTGCTAGCGGGCGGAAGGGCAATTCACCCCTCCACTTT
TRBJ2-7 | many | . | TRBV6-1 | CASSRAEGITYEQYF | TGTGCCAGCAGCCGAGCGGAAGGAATTACCTACGAGCAGTACTTC
TRBJ2-7 | . | . | TRBV7-2 | CATAETYEQYF | TGTGCCACGGCGGAAACCTACGAGCAGTACTTC
TRBJ2-1 | . | . | TRBV3-1 | CASSLRLEIYNEQFF | TGTGCCAGCAGCCTTCGACTAGAAATTTACAATGAGCAGTTCTTC
TRBJ2-6 | many | . | TRBV20-1 | CSARDGYSGANVLTF | TGCAGTGCAAGGGACGGTTACTCTGGGGCCAACGTCCTGACTTTC
TRBJ1-1 | . | TRBD1 | TRBV20-1 | CSARVRDRAGEAFF | TGCAGTGCTAGAGTTCGGGACAGGGCGGGAGAAGCTTTCTTT
TRBJ2-7 | many | TRBD2 | TRBV20-1 | CSAGGGSGYEQYF | TGCAGTGCTGGGGGGGGAAGCGGCTACGAGCAGTACTTC
TRBJ1-2 | many | TRBD1 | TRBV6-1 | CASQDRGVDAYGYTF | TGTGCCAGCCAGGACAGGGGGGTTGACGCTTATGGCTACACCTTC
TRBJ2-7 | . | TRBD1 | TRBV20-1 | CSANKMGTGGFEQYF | TGCAGTGCTAACAAAATGGGGACAGGGGGCTTCGAGCAGTACTTC
TRBJ2-2 | . | . | TRBV4-3 | CASSQDRVTGELFF | TGCGCCAGCAGCCAAGACAGGGTAACCGGGGAGCTGTTTTTT
TRBJ2-7 | . | . | TRBV7-3 | CASSSGSGKQYF | TGTGCCAGCAGCTCGGGGTCAGGGAAGCAGTACTTC
TRBJ2-3 | once | TRBD2 | TRBV30 | CAWSFRGGTDTQYF | TGTGCCTGGAGTTTCCGGGGGGGAACAGATACGCAGTATTTT
TRBJ1-1 | . | TRBD1 | TRBV20-1 | CSAPTTGQLNTEAFF | TGCAGTGCTCCTACCACGGGACAGCTGAACACTGAGGCTTTCTTT
TRBJ2-1 | . | TRBD2 | TRBV6-1 | CASRGTRGGLGNEQFF | TGTGCCAGCAGGGGGACACGGGGGGGCCTTGGCAATGAGCAGTTCTTC
TRBJ1-2 | many | TRBD1 | TRBV7-2 | CASSLGTANSGYTF | TGTGCCAGCAGCCTGGGGACAGCAAACTCTGGCTACACCTTC
TRBJ1-5 | . | . | TRBV4-1 | CASSPSGGAGNQPQHF | TGCGCCAGCAGCCCTAGCGGGGGCGCGGGCAATCAGCCCCAGCATTTT
TRBJ1-2 | . | . | TRBV19 | CASRNPPAAGGYTF | TGTGCCAGTAGAAACCCTCCGGCAGCGGGGGGCTACACCTTC
TRBJ2-1 | . | . | TRBV2 | CASRRQGNEQFF | TGTGCCAGCAGGCGCCAGGGGAATGAGCAGTTCTTC
TRBJ2-1 | . | TRBD2 | TRBV20-1 | CSATRHGGAHSYNEQFF | TGCAGTGCCACACGGCACGGGGGGGCACACTCCTACAATGAGCAGTTCTTC